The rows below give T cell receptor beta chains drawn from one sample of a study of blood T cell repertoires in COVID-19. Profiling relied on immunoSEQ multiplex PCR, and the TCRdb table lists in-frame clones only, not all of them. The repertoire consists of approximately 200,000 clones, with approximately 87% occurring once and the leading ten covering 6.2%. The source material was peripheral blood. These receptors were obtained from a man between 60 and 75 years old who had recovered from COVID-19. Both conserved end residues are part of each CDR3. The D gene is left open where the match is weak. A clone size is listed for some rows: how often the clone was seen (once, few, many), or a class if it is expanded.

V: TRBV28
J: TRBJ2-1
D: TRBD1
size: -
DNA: TGTGCCAGCAGCTCTCAGGGGGCTGATGAGCAGTTCTTC
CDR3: CASSSQGADEQFF

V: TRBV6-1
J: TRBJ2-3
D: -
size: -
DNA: TGTGCCAGCAGTGAAGCGCGGGTAATAGTCCCCACAGATACGCAGTATTTT
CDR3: CASSEARVIVPTDTQYF

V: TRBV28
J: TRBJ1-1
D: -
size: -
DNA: TGTGCCAGCAGTTTGAGTTCTCAGAACACTGAAGCTTTCTTT
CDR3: CASSLSSQNTEAFF

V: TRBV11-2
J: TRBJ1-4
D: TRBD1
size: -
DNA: TGTGCCAGCAGCTTTATGACAGGGGGCGCTTTTGAAAAACTGTTTTTT
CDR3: CASSFMTGGAFEKLFF

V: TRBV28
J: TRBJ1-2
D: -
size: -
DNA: TGTGCCAGCACTTTCCGGTCCAGAGGCGGATCCGGCTATGGCTACACCTTC
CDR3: CASTFRSRGGSGYGYTF

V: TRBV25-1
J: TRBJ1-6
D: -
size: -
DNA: TGTGCCAGCAATGAACAGGGAGGAGGGTCACCCCTCCACTTT
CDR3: CASNEQGGGSPLHF

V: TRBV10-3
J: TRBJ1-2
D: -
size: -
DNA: TGTGCCATCAGTGACCCACGACAGCTCGACTCCAACTATGGCTACACCTTC
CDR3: CAISDPRQLDSNYGYTF

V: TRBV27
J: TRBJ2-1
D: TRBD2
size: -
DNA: TGTGCCAGCAGACTAGCGGGTGCTAAAAGTGGGGACAATGAGCAGTTCTTC
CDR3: CASRLAGAKSGDNEQFF

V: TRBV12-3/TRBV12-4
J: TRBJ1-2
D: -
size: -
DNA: TGTGCCAGCAGTTTGGGCAGGTCGTCCGGCTACACCTTC
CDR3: CASSLGRSSGYTF

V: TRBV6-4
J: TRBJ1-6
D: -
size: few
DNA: TGTGCCAGCAGCCCCGCAGGGGCTAATAATTCACCCCTCCACTTT
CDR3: CASSPAGANNSPLHF

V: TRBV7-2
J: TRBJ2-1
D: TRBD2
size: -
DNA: TGTGCCAGCAGCCCTCGGACTAGCGGCTACAATGAGCAGTTCTTC
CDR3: CASSPRTSGYNEQFF

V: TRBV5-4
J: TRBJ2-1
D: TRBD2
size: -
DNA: TGTGCCAGCAGCTCCGGGACTAGCGGATACAATGAGCAGTTCTTC
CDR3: CASSSGTSGYNEQFF

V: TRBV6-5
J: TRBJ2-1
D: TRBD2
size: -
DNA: TGTGCCAGCGGGGCCGGGACTAGCGTCGTGGATGAGCAGTTCTTC
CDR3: CASGAGTSVVDEQFF

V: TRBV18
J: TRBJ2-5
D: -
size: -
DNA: TGTGCCAGCTCACCTACTGGCCAAGAGACCCAGTACTTC
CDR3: CASSPTGQETQYF

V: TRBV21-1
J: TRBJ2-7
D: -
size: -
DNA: TGTGCCAGCAGCAAAAAGAGGCAGGGCCTACTCTACGAGCAGTACTTC
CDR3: CASSKKRQGLLYEQYF

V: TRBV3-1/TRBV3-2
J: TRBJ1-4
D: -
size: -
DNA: TGTGCCAGCAGCCCTCAGGGGCCACCTAATGAAAAACTGTTTTTT
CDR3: CASSPQGPPNEKLFF

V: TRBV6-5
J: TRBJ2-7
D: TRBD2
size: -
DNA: TGTGCCAGCAGTTACTTTGCGGGGGGGAACGAGCAGTACTTC
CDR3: CASSYFAGGNEQYF

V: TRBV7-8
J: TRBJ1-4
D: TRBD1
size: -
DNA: TGTGCCAGCAGCTTAACCCAGGGGGCAACTAATGAAAAACTGTTTTTT
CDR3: CASSLTQGATNEKLFF

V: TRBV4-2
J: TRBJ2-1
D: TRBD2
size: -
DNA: TGTGCCAGCAGCCAAGAAGTAGCGGGGGGGCGCCGGGAGCAGTTCTTC
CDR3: CASSQEVAGGRREQFF

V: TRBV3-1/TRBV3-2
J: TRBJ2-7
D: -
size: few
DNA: TGTGCCAGCAGCCAAGTACGCGGGCGGGTTGATGGGCAGTACTTC
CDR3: CASSQVRGRVDGQYF

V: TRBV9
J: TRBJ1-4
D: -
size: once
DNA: TGTGCCAGCAGCGTAGGGGCAGGGGATGAAAAACTGTTTTTT
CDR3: CASSVGAGDEKLFF

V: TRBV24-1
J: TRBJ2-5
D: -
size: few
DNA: TGTGCCACCAGTGATTTGGGAGGGGGCGATCGAGAGACCCAGTACTTC
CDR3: CATSDLGGGDRETQYF

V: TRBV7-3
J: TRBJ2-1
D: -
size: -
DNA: TGTGCCAGCAGCTTGGGTCATCAGGGTCGTGAGCAGTTCTTC
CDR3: CASSLGHQGREQFF

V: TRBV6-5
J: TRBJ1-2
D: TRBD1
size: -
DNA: TGTGCCAGCGCAATATCGGGACAGGATAACTATGGCTACACCTTC
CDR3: CASAISGQDNYGYTF

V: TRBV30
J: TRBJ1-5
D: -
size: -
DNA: TGTGCCTGGACCCGAGGTAGCAATCAGCCCCAGCATTTT
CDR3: CAWTRGSNQPQHF

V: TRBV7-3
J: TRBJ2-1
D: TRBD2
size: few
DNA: TGTGCCAGCAGCTTTATGAGCAGCGGGAGCGGCAGTGAGCAGTTCTTC
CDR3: CASSFMSSGSGSEQFF

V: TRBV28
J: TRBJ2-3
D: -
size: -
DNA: TGTGCCAGCAGTCCCCTTCGGACAAGGATAAACACAGATACGCAGTATTTT
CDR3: CASSPLRTRINTDTQYF

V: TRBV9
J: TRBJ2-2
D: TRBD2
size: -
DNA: TGTGCCAGCAGCAACCTAGGGGCGGGAGGGGGCACCGGGGAGCTGTTTTTT
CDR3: CASSNLGAGGGTGELFF